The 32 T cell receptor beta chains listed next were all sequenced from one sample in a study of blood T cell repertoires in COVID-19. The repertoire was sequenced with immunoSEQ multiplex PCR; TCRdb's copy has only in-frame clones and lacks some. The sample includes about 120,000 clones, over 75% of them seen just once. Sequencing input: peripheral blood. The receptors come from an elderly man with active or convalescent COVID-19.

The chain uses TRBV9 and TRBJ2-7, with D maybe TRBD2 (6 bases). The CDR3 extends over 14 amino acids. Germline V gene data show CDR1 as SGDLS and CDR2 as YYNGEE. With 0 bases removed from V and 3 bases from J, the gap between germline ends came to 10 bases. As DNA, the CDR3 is TGTGCCAGCAGCGTAGCGGTGGGAGGCTACGAGCAGTACTTC. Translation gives CASSVAVGGYEQYF.

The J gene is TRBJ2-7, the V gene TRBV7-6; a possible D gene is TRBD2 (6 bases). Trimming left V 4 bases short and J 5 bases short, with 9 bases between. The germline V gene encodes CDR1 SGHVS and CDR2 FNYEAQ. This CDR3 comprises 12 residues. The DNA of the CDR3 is TGTGCCAGCAGCTCTGGGAGGCACGAGCAGTACTTC. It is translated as CASSSGRHEQYF.

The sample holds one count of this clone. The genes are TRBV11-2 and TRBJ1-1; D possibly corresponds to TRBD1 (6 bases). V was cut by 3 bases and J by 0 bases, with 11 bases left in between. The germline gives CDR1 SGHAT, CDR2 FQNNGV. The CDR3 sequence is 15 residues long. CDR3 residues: CASSLFAGVNTEAFF. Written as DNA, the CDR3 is TGTGCCAGCAGCTTGTTCGCAGGGGTGAACACTGAAGCTTTCTTT.

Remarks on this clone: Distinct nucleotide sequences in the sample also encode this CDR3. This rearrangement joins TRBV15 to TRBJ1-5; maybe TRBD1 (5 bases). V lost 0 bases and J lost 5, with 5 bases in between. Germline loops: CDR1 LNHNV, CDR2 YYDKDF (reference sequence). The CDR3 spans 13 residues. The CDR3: CATSRDRDQPQHF. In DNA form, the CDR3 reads TGTGCCACCAGCAGAGACAGGGATCAGCCCCAGCATTTT.

This chain's CDR3 is CASNPGQGNEKLFF. The CDR3 nucleotides are TGTGCCAGTAATCCGGGACAGGGAAATGAAAAACTGTTTTTT. The chain links TRBV19 to TRBJ1-4; 9 positions match TRBD1. Germline V gene lookup returns CDR1 LNHDA and CDR2 SQIVND (reference sequence). J lost 5 bases, V lost 7 bases, and 5 bases had no gene match. The CDR3 length is 14 residues.

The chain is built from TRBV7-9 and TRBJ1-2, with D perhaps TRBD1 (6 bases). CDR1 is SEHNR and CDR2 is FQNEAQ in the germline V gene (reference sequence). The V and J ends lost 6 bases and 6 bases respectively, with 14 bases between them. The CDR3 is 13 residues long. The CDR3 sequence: CASRVQGDDGYTF. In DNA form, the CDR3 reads TGTGCCAGCAGGGTACAGGGTGACGATGGCTACACCTTC. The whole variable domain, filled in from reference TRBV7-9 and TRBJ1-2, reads DTGVSQNPRHKITKRGQNVTFRCDPISEHNRLYWYRQTLGQGPEFLTYFQNEAQLEKSRLLSDRFSAERPKGSFSTLEIQRTEQGDSAMYLCASRVQGDDGYTFGSGTRLTVV.

CDR3 residues: CASSLAGGRSNEQFF. The CDR3 nucleotides are TGCGCCAGCAGCTTGGCGGGAGGGAGGAGCAATGAGCAGTTCTTC. V is TRBV5-1 and J is TRBJ2-1, with TRBD2 matching 8 bases. There are 15 residues in the CDR3. J was trimmed by 6 bases and V by 0 bases; bases with no gene match: 5. From germline, CDR1 is SGHRS and CDR2 YFSETQ.

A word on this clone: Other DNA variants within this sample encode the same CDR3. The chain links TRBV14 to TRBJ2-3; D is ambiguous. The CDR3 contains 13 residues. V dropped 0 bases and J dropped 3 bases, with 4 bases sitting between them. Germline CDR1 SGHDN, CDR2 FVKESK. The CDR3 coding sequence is TGTGCCAGCAGCCAAGATCTAACAGATACGCAGTATTTT. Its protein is CASSQDLTDTQYF.

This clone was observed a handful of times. The CDR3 is CASSVTGGLGYEQYF. The CDR3 bases are TGTGCCAGCAGCGTAACAGGGGGCTTAGGCTACGAGCAGTACTTC. The chain recombines TRBV9 with TRBJ2-7; 9 bases are a match to TRBD1. Germline V gene data show CDR1 as SGDLS and CDR2 as YYNGEE. The CDR3 is 15 amino acids. V lost 1 base, J lost 3 bases, and 5 bases stayed unmatched.

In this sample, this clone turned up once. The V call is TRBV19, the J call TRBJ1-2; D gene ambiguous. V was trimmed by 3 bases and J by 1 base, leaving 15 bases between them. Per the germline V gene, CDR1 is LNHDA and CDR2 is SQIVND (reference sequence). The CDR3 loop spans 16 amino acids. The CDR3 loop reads CASSMDKSGYNYGYTF. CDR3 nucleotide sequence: TGTGCCAGTAGTATGGATAAGTCGGGGTATAACTATGGCTACACCTTC.

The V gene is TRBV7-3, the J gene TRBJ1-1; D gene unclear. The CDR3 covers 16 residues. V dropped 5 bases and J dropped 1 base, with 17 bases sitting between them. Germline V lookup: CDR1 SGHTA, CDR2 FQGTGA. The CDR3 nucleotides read TGTGCCAGCAGCCCGGGTCTGCGAGGCCAGAACACTGAAGCTTTCTTT. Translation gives CASSPGLRGQNTEAFF.

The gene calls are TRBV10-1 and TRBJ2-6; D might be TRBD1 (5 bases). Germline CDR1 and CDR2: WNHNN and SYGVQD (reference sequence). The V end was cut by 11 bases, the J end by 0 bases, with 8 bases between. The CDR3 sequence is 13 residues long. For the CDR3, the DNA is TGCGCCGGACAAGGCTCTGGGGCCAACGTCCTGACTTTC. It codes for CAGQGSGANVLTF.

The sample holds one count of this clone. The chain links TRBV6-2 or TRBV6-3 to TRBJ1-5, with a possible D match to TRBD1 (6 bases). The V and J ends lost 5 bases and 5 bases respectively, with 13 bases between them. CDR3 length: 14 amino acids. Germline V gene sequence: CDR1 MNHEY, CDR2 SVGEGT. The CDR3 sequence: CASSSYREYQPQHF. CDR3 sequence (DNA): TGTGCCAGCAGTAGTTACAGGGAGTATCAGCCCCAGCATTTT.

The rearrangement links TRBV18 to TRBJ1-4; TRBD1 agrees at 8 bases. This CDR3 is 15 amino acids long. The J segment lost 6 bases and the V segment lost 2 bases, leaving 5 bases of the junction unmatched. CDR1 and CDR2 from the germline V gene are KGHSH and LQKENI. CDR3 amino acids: CASSPSWGQDEKLFF. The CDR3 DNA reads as TGTGCCAGCTCACCATCGTGGGGACAGGATGAAAAACTGTTTTTT.

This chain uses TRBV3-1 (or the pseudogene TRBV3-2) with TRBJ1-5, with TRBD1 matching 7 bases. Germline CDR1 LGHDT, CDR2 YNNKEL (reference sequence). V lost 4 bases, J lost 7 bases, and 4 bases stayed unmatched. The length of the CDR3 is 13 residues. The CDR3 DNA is TGTGCCAGCAGCCCAGGGGGAAACCAGCCCCAGCATTTT. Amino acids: CASSPGGNQPQHF.

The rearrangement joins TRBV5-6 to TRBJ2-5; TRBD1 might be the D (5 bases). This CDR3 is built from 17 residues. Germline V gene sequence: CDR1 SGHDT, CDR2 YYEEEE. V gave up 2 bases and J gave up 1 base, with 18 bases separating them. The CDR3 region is CASSFRLLGQVQETQYF. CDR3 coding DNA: TGTGCCAGCAGCTTTAGGTTACTGGGGCAGGTCCAAGAGACCCAGTACTTC.

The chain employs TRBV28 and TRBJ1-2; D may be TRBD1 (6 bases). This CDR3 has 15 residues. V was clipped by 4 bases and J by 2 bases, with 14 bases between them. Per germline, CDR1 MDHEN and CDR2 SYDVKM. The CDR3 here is CASSSAGHSNYGYTF. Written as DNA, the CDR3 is TGTGCCAGCAGTTCAGCGGGACACTCGAACTATGGCTACACCTTC.

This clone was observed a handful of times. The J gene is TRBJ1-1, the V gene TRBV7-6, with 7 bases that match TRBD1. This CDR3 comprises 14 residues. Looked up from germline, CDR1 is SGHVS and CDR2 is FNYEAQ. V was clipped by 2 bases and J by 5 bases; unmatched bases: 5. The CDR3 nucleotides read TGTGCCAGCAGCTTACGGACAGGAGGGACTGAAGCTTTCTTT. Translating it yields CASSLRTGGTEAFF.

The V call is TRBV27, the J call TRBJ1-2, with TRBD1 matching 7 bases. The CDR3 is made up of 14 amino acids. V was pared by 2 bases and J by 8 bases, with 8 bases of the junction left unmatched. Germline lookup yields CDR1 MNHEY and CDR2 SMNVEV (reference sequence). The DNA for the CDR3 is TGTGCCAGCAGTTTAAGAGGGGGCGCAGGAGGCTACACCTTC. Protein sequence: CASSLRGGAGGYTF.

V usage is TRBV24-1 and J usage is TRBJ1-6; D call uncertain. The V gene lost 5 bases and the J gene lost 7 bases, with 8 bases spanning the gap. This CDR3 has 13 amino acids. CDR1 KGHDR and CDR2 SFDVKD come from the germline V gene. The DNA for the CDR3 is TGTGCCACCAGTGCGTACGCGAATTCACCCCTCCACTTT. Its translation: CATSAYANSPLHF.

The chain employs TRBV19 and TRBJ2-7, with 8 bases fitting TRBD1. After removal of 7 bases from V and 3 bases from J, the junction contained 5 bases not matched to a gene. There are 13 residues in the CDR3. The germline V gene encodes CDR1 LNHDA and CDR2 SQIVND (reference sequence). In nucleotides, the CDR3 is TGTGCCAGTACAGGAACAGGGGGCTACGAGCAGTACTTC. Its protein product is CASTGTGGYEQYF.

CDR3 DNA sequence: TGTGCCAGCATGGGGACTGAGAACACCGGGGAGCTGTTTTTT. It is translated as CASMGTENTGELFF. The chain uses TRBV2 and TRBJ2-2, with a tentative D call TRBD2 (6 bases). Deletions cut 7 bases from V and 1 base from J, with 10 bases between. Germline CDR1 reads SNHLY; CDR2 reads FYNNEI. This CDR3 spans 14 amino acids.

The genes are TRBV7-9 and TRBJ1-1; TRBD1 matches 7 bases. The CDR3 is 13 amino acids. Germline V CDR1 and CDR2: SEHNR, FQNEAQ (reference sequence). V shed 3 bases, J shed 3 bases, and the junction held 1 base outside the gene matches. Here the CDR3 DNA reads TGTGCCAGCAGCTTCGACAGGGACACTGAAGCTTTCTTT. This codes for CASSFDRDTEAFF.

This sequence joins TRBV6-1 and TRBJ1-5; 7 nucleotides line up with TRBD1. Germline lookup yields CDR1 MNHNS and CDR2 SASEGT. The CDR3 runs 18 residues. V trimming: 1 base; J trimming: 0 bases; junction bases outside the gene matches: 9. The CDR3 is CASSEVVGTAYSNQPQHF. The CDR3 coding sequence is TGTGCCAGCAGTGAAGTGGTGGGGACAGCTTATAGCAATCAGCCCCAGCATTTT.

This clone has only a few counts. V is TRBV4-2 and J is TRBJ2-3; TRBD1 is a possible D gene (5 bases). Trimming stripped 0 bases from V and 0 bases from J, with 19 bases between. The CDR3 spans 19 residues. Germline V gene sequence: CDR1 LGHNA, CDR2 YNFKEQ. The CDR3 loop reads CASSQDGAGFLPSTDTQYF. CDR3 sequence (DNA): TGTGCCAGCAGCCAAGATGGGGCAGGGTTCCTTCCTAGCACAGATACGCAGTATTTT.

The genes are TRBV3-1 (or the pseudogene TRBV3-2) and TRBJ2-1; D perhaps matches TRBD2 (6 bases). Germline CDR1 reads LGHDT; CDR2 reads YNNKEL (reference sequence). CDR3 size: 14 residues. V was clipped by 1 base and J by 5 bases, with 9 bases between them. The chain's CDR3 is CASSQVLANNEQFF. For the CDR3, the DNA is TGTGCCAGCAGCCAAGTTCTAGCGAACAATGAGCAGTTCTTC.

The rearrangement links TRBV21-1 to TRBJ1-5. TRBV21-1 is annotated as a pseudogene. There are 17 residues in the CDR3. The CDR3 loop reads CASSPKPRDNSNQPQHF. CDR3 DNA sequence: TGTGCCAGCAGCCCAAAACCCCGGGATAATAGCAATCAGCCCCAGCATTTT.

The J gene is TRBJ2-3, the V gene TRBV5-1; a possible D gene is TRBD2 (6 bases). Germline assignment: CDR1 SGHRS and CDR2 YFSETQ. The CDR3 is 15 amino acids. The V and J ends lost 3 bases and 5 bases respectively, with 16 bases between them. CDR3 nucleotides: TGCGCCAGCAGCTCGGGACCCCAGGAGGGAGATACGCAGTATTTT. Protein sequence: CASSSGPQEGDTQYF.

This CDR3 reads CASSTGTSVAYEQYF. For the CDR3, the DNA is TGTGCCAGCAGCACCGGGACTAGCGTTGCCTACGAGCAGTACTTC. This chain links TRBV28 with TRBJ2-7, with 10 nucleotides matching TRBD2. The V segment lost 6 bases and the J segment 2 bases; nucleotides outside the gene matches: 7. Germline-derived CDR1 and CDR2 are MDHEN and SYDVKM. The CDR3 runs to 15 residues.

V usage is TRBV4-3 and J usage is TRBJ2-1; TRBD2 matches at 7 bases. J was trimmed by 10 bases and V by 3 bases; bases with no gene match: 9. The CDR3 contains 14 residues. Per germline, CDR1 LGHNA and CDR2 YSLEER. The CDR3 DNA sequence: TGCGCCAGCAGCCAGCAAGCCTCCGGGGGGGAGCAGTTCTTC. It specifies CASSQQASGGEQFF.

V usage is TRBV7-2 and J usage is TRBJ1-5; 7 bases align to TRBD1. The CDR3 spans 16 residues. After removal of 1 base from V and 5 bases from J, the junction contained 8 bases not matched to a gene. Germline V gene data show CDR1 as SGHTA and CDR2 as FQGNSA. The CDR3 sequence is CASSLGQGGADQPQHF. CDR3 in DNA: TGTGCCAGCAGCTTAGGTCAGGGGGGTGCGGATCAGCCCCAGCATTTT.

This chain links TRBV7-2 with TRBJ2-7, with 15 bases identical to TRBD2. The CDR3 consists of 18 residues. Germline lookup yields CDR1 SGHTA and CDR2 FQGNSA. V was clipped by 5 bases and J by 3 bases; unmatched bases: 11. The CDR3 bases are TGTGCCAGCAGCCTCCGCCCGGGACTAGCGGGAGGTAGCTACGAGCAGTACTTC. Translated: CASSLRPGLAGGSYEQYF.